These 3 T cell receptor beta chains originate from one sample sequenced in a study of T cell responses to AZD1222 COVID-19 vaccine. Measured with immunoSEQ multiplex PCR; TCRdb has only the in-frame clones, and not every one. The sample lists roughly 95,000 clones, roughly 92% occurring once. The sequenced sample was peripheral blood, obtained 28 days after the second AZD1222 dose. The receptors were sampled from an adult who received the AZD1222 COVID-19 vaccine.

The V gene is TRBV7-3, the J gene TRBJ2-1; D not certain. CDR1 is SGHTA, CDR2 FQGTGA, per germline. V gave up 1 base and J gave up 6 bases, with 7 bases separating them. The CDR3 is 13 amino acids. This CDR3 is CASSLNSRNEQFF. The DNA for the CDR3 is TGTGCCAGCAGCTTAAATTCACGCAATGAGCAGTTCTTC. Based on the CDR3 plus reference TRBV7-3 and TRBJ2-1, the full variable domain is GAGVSQTPSNKVTEKGKYVELRCDPISGHTALYWYRQSLGQGPEFLIYFQGTGAADDSGLPNDRFFAVRPEGSVSTLKIQRTERGDSAVYLCASSLNSRNEQFFGPGTRLTVL.

CDR3 sequence reads: CSVEDGGGPGETQYF. The CDR3, as DNA: TGCAGCGTTGAAGATGGGGGAGGGCCTGGGGAGACCCAGTACTTC. The chain couples TRBV29-1 to TRBJ2-5; TRBD2 agrees at 7 bases. V lost 0 bases and J lost 5; bases outside the gene matches: 9. The CDR3 has 15 residues. Germline V gene sequence: CDR1 SQVTM, CDR2 ANQGSEA.

V is TRBV4-3 and J is TRBJ2-5; tentative D call: TRBD2 (6 bases). Trimming removed 1 base from V and 5 bases from J, with 14 bases in between. The CDR3 loop spans 15 amino acids. In germline, CDR1 is LGHNA, CDR2 YSLEER. Here the CDR3 DNA reads TGCGCCAGCAGCCAAGTGGGGGGACGCCGGGAGACCCAGTACTTC. It encodes CASSQVGGRRETQYF.